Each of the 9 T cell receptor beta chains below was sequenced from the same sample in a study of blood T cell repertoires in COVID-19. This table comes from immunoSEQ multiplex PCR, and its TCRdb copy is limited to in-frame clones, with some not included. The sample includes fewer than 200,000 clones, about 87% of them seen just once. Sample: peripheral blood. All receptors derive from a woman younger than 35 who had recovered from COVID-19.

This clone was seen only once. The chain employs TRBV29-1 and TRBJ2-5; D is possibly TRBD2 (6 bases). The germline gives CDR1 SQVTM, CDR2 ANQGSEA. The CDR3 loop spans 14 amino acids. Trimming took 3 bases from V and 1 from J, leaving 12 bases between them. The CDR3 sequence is CSVDAGRLQETQYF. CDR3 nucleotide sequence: TGCAGCGTTGATGCGGGGCGCCTCCAAGAGACCCAGTACTTC. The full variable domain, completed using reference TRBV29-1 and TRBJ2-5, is SAVISQKPSRDICQRGTSLTIQCQVDSQVTMMFWYRQQPGQSLTLIATANQGSEATYESGFVIDKFPISRPNLTFSTLTVSNMSPEDSSIYLCSVDAGRLQETQYFGPGTRLLVL.

The CDR3 bases are TGCGCCAGCAGCCAAGTTGGGGACTGGGGGGTGAACACTGAAGCTTTCTTT. As protein: CASSQVGDWGVNTEAFF. The chain carries TRBV4-3 and TRBJ1-1, with D possibly matching TRBD1 (5 bases). Trimming stripped 1 base from V and 0 bases from J, with 15 bases between. Germline V gene sequence: CDR1 LGHNA, CDR2 YSLEER. The CDR3 extends over 17 amino acids.

This chain's CDR3 is CASSAQGNQPQHF. In DNA form, the CDR3 reads TGTGCCAGCAGCGCACAGGGCAATCAGCCCCAGCATTTT. This chain connects TRBV9 to TRBJ1-5, with a weak D call TRBD1 (5 bases). This CDR3 is built from 13 residues. The germline V gene encodes CDR1 SGDLS and CDR2 YYNGEE. V was shortened by 3 bases and J by 2 bases, with 6 bases between the two germline ends.

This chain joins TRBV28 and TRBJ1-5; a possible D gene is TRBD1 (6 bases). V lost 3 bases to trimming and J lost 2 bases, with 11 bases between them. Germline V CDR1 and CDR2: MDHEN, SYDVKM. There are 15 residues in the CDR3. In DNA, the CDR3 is TGTGCCAGCAGTTTTCTTGCAGGGGGCAATCAGCCCCAGCATTTT. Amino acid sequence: CASSFLAGGNQPQHF.

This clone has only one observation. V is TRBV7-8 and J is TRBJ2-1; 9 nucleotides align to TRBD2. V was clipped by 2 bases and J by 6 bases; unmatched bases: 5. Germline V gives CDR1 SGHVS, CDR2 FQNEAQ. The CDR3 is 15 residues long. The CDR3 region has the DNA TGTGCCAGCAGCTTAATCAGCGGGGGGAGCAATGAGCAGTTCTTC. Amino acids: CASSLISGGSNEQFF. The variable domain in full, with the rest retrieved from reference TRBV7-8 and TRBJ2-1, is GAGVSQSPRYKVAKRGQDVALRCDPISGHVSLFWYQQALGQGPEFLTYFQNEAQLDKSGLPSDRFFAERPEGSVSTLKIQRTQQEDSAVYLCASSLISGGSNEQFFGPGTRLTVL.

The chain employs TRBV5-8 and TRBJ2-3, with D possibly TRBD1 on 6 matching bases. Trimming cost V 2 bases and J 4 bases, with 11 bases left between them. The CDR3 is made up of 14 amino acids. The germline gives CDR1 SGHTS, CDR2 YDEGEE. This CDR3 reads CASSFGQKADTQYF. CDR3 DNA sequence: TGTGCCAGCAGCTTCGGACAGAAAGCAGATACGCAGTATTTT. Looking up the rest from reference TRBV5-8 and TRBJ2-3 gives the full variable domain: EAGVTQSPTHLIKTRGQQATLRCSPISGHTSVYWYQQALGLGLQFLLWYDEGEERNRGNFPPRFSGRQFPNYSSELNVNALELEDSALYLCASSFGQKADTQYFGPGTRLTVL.

This chain's CDR3 is CASSQGGSRTDTQYF. In DNA form, the CDR3 reads TGCGCCAGCAGCCAAGGCGGCTCGAGGACAGATACGCAGTATTTT. V and J are TRBV4-3 and TRBJ2-3; D is ambiguous. Germline values: CDR1 LGHNA, CDR2 YSLEER. Trimming pared 1 base from V and 3 bases from J, leaving 11 bases between. The CDR3 has 15 residues.

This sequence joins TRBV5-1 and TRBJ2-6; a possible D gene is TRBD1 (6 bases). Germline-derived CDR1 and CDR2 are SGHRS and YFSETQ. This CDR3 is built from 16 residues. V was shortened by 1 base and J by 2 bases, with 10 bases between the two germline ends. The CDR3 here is CASSLNRVTGANVLTF. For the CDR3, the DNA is TGCGCCAGCAGCTTGAACAGGGTAACTGGGGCCAACGTCCTGACTTTC.

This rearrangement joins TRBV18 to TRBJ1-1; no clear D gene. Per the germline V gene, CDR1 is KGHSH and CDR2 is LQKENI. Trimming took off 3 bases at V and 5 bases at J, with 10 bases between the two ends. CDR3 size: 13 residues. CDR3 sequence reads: CASSPFLRTEAFF. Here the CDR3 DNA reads TGTGCCAGCTCACCCTTTTTGAGGACTGAAGCTTTCTTT.